This TCR beta chain was sequenced during a study of T cell responses to AZD1222 COVID-19 vaccine. Data came from immunoSEQ multiplex PCR; TCRdb stores just in-frame clones and leaves some out. The profile shows about 140,000 clones, about 89% of them singletons. Trimming stripped 8 bases from V and 3 bases from J, with 11 bases between. The CDR3 has 13 amino acids. Germline values: CDR1 MNHEY, CDR2 SVGAGI. The chain carries TRBV6-5 and TRBJ1-5; D remains unclear. This sequence originates from an adult in good health. This material consisted of peripheral blood, taken on day 0 of AZD1222 vaccination. The CDR3 DNA follows: TGTGCCAGCTCTCCCGGGAACAATCAGCCCCAGCATTTT. Translated, it gives CASSPGNNQPQHF.